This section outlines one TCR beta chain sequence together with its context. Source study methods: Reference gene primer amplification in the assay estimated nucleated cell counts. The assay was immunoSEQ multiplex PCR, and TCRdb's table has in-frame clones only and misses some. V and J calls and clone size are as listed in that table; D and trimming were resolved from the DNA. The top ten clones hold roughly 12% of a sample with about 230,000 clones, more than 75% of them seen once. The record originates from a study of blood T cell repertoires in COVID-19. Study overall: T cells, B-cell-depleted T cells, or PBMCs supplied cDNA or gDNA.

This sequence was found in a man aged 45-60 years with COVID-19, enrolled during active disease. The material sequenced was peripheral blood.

This CDR3 is CASSKTSGSFHEQFF. In DNA, the CDR3 is TGTGCCAGCAGCAAGACTAGCGGGAGTTTCCATGAGCAGTTCTTC. This chain uses TRBV9 with TRBJ2-1; 12 bases fit TRBD2. Germline V gene lookup returns CDR1 SGDLS and CDR2 YYNGEE. Trimming removed 4 bases from V and 8 bases from J; junction bases left unmatched: 7. The CDR3 covers 15 residues.